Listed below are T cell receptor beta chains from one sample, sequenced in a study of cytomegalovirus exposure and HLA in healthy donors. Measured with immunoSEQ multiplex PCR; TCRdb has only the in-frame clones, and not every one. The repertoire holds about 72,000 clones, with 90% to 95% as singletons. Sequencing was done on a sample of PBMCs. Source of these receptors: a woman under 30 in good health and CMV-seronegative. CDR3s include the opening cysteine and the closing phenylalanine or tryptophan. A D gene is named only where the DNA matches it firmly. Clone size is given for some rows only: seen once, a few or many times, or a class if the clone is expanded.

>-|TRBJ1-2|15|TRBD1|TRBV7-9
TGTGCCAGCAGCGCCGGACAGGGTTCTAACTATGGCTACACCTTC
CASSAGQGSNYGYTF
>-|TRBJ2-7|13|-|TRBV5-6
TGTGCCAGCAGCCAAACGTCGGGCTACGAGCAGTACTTC
CASSQTSGYEQYF
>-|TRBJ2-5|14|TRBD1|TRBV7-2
TGTGCCAGCAGACCTTACAGGGGTCAAGAGACCCAGTACTTC
CASRPYRGQETQYF
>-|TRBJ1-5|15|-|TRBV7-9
TGTGCCAGCAGCTCATACGGGGGGGGTAATCAGCCCCAGCATTTT
CASSSYGGGNQPQHF
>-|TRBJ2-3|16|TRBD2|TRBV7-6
TGTGCCAGCAGCTTAGAGGTAGCGGGGGGGCAAAATACGCAGTATTTT
CASSLEVAGGQNTQYF
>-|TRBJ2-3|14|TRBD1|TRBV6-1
TGTGCCAGCAGTGGGGGACAGGCGACAGATACGCAGTATTTT
CASSGGQATDTQYF
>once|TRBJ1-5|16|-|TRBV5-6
TGTGCCAGCAGCACCTGGGGGCGAAAGGTCGGGCAGCCCCAGCATTTT
CASSTWGRKVGQPQHF
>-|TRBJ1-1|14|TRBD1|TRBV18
TGTGCCAGCTCACCACCTTCTGGGACAGGGGTCGCTTTCTTT
CASSPPSGTGVAFF
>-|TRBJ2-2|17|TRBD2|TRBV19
TGTGCCAGTAGTAGCTTAACTAGCGGGGGAGGAACCGGGGAGCTGTTTTTT
CASSSLTSGGGTGELFF
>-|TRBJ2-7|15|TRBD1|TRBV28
TGTGCCAGCAGTTCCCGGGACAGGGGATACTACGAGCAGTACTTC
CASSSRDRGYYEQYF
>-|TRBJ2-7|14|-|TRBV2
TGTGCCAGCAGTGACGCACTAGTCACGGGTGAGCAGTACTTC
CASSDALVTGEQYF
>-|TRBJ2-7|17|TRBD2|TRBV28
TGTGCCACCCCCCTCTTAGGGTCGGGGGGGGTTTCCTACGAGCAGTACTTC
CATPLLGSGGVSYEQYF
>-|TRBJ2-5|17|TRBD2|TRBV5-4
TGTGCCAGCTCCCGCCGGGCTAGCGGGGTTAGGAGTGAGACCCAGTACTTC
CASSRRASGVRSETQYF
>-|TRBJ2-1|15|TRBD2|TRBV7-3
TGTGCCAGCAGCTCCCGGGGGGGCTCCTACAATGAGCAGTTCTTC
CASSSRGGSYNEQFF
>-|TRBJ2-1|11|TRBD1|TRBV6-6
TGTGCCACCCGACTCGGGACAGGACAGTTCTTC
CATRLGTGQFF
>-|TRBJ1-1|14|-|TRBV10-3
TGTGCCATCAGTGAATTACAGGGCGGCACTGAAGCTTTCTTT
CAISELQGGTEAFF
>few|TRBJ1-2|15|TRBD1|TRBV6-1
TGTGCCAGCAGTGAACTGACAGGGCCTAACTATGGCTACACCTTC
CASSELTGPNYGYTF
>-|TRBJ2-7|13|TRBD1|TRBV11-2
TGTGCCAGCAGCTCGACAGGGTTCTACGAGCAGTACTTC
CASSSTGFYEQYF
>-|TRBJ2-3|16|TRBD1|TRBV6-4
TGTGCCAGCAGTGGGAGGGACAGGGGGCGGGCAGATACGCAGTATTTT
CASSGRDRGRADTQYF
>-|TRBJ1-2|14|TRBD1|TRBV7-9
TGTGCCAGCAGCTCTGGGACAGGGGACCATGGCTACACCTTC
CASSSGTGDHGYTF
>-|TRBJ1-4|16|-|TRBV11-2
TGTGCCAGCAGCTTAGTTTCGGGGGGAAGCAATGAAAAACTGTTTTTT
CASSLVSGGSNEKLFF
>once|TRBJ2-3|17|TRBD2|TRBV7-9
TGTGCCAGCAGCCCGGGACTAGCGGGGGGGGCTGGTGGTACGCAGTATTTT
CASSPGLAGGAGGTQYF
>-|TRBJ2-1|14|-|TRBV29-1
TGCAGCGTTGAAGAAGGTGGCAGGAACAATGAGCAGTTCTTC
CSVEEGGRNNEQFF
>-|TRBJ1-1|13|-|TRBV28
TGTGCCAGCAGTTTTGAGGCAGCCGCGAGAGCTTTCTTT
CASSFEAAARAFF
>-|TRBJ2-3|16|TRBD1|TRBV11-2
TGTGCCAGCAGCTTTGTCGGACAGGGCCTTTCAGATACGCAGTATTTT
CASSFVGQGLSDTQYF
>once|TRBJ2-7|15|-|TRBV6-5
TGTGCCAGCAGTTACTCCGACACAGGCGTGGACGAGCAGTACTTC
CASSYSDTGVDEQYF
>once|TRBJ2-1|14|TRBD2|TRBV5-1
TGCGCCAGCAGCAGACGACTAGCGCGAAATGAGCAGTTCTTC
CASSRRLARNEQFF
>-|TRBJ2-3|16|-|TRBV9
TGTGCCAGCAGCGTAGGCGGCGTCTACTTCACAGATACGCAGTATTTT
CASSVGGVYFTDTQYF
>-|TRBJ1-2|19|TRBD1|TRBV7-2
TGTGCCAGCAGCTTAGGTCCAAAAAGGCAGGGGGAATCTTACTATGGCTACACCTTC
CASSLGPKRQGESYYGYTF
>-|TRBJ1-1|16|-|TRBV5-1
TGCGCCAGCAGCCCCGGGTCTTTAGGGCGGGACACTGAAGCTTTCTTT
CASSPGSLGRDTEAFF
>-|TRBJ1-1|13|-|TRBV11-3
TGTGCCAGCAGCGTACTATCTGGCACTGAAGCTTTCTTT
CASSVLSGTEAFF
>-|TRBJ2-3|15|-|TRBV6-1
TGTGCCAGCAGTGACTCGAAAACTAGCACAGATACGCAGTATTTT
CASSDSKTSTDTQYF
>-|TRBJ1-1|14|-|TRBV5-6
TGTGCCAGCAGCATGGCCACAGGGTCAACTGAAGCTTTCTTT
CASSMATGSTEAFF
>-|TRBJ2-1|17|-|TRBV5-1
TGCGCCAGCAGCTTGAGTGCCAGAGCGAGCTCCTACAATGAGCAGTTCTTC
CASSLSARASSYNEQFF
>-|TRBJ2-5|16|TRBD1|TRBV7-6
TGTGCCAGCAGCTACGGACAGGGAAGCCAACAAGAGACCCAGTACTTC
CASSYGQGSQQETQYF
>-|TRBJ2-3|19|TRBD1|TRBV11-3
TGTGCCAGCAGCTTAAACTCTATAACCGGGACAGGGGGCACAGATACGCAGTATTTT
CASSLNSITGTGGTDTQYF
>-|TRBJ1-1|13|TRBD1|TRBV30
TGTGCCTGGACCTCCGGGCAGGGGGCTAAAGCTTTCTTT
CAWTSGQGAKAFF
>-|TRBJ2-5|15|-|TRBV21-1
TGTGCCAGCAGCAAGGACAGGGTGGGACAAGAGACCCAGTACTTC
CASSKDRVGQETQYF
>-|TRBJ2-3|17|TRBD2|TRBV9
TGTGCCAGCACCCAGACAGCGGGGGGGGGCAGCACAGATACGCAGTATTTT
CASTQTAGGGSTDTQYF
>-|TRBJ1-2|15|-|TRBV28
TGTGCCAGCAGTTTCGCCGGGACACGCAACTATGGCTACACCTTC
CASSFAGTRNYGYTF
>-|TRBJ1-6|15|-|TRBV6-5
TGTGTCGAAAACGACAGAGCACCCAACAATTCACCCCTCCACTTT
CVENDRAPNNSPLHF
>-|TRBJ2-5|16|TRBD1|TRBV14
TGTGCCAGCAGCCATTGGGACAGGGGGCTTTGGGAGACCCAGTACTTC
CASSHWDRGLWETQYF
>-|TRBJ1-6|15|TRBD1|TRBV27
TGTGCCAGCAGTATCACGGGACAGATAAATTCACCCCTCCACTTT
CASSITGQINSPLHF
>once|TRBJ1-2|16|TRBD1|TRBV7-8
TGTGCCAGCAGCTTAAGACAGGGTCGAGCTAACTATGGCTACACCTTC
CASSLRQGRANYGYTF
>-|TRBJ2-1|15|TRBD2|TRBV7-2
TGTGCCAGCAGCCCCGGACTAGCTAGGTCCGGTGAGCAGTTCTTC
CASSPGLARSGEQFF
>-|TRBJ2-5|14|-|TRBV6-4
TGTGCCAGCAGTGACTCTGCGGGCGGGGAGACCCAGTACTTC
CASSDSAGGETQYF
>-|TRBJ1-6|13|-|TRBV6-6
TGTGCCAGCAGACGGGACACGGATTCACCCCTCCACTTT
CASRRDTDSPLHF
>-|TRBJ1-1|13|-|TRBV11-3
TGTGCCAGCAGCAGGGAGGCGTACACTGAAGCTTTCTTT
CASSREAYTEAFF
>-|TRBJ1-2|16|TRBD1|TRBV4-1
TGCGCCAGCAGCGAAGGACCGGGACAGGGTTTCTATGGCTACACCTTC
CASSEGPGQGFYGYTF
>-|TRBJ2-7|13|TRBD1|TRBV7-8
TGTGCCAGCAGCTCCACAGGGGGCTACGAGCAGTACTTC
CASSSTGGYEQYF
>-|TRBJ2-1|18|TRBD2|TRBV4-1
TGCGCCAGCAGCAACAGACTAGCGGGGGGAAAGTCCTACAATGAGCAGTTCTTC
CASSNRLAGGKSYNEQFF
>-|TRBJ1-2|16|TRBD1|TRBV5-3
TGTGCCAGAAGGAACCGGGACAGGGGGCGAGGGTATGGCTACACCTTC
CARRNRDRGRGYGYTF
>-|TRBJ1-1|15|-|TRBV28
TGTGCCAGCAGTGCAGACACAGGGATGAACACTGAAGCTTTCTTT
CASSADTGMNTEAFF